These 31 T cell receptor beta chains were all obtained from the same sample, sequenced in a study of spatial heterogeneity in lung cancer. Regarding time point: sample taken at primary tumor resection. Study results and caveats: Tumoral mutation counts were tracked by counts of expanded intratumoral alpha and beta TCRs.

MiXCR was run by TCRdb on the 5' RACE reads, yielding one entry per CDR3 protein. The repertoire holds about 100,000 distinct CDR3 sequences, with 3.5% to 5% as singletons. For these receptors, no antigen is known. Specimen: lung tumor tissue, collected at surgery. The receptors come from a male donor with early-stage non-small cell lung cancer.

This clonotype was picked up a small number of times. CDR3: CASSLERTSYEQYF. CDR3 in DNA: TGTGCCAGCAGCTTAGAGAGAACAAGTTACGAGCAGTACTTC. The gene calls are TRBV11-2 and TRBJ2-7, with D unresolved. The CDR3 spans 14 residues. V lost 0 bases to trimming and J lost 4 bases, with 10 bases between them. Germline V gives CDR1 SGHAT, CDR2 FQNNGV.

The gene calls are TRBV7-2 and TRBJ2-1, with 11 bases fitting TRBD2. This CDR3 spans 15 amino acids. V dropped 5 bases and J dropped 5; count of bases not matched to a gene: 5. Per the germline V gene, CDR1 is SGHTA and CDR2 is FQGNSA. The CDR3 DNA is TGTGCCAGCAGCCCCAGACTAGCGGGGCACAATGAGCAGTTCTTC. Translation: CASSPRLAGHNEQFF. The variable domain in full, completed from reference TRBV7-2 and TRBJ2-1, reads GAGVSQSPSNKVTEKGKDVELRCDPISGHTALYWYRQSLGQGLEFLIYFQGNSAPDKSGLPSDRFSAERTGGSVSTLTIQRTQQEDSAVYLCASSPRLAGHNEQFFGPGTRLTVL.

This clonotype was seen repeatedly, ten times or more. This chain connects TRBV6-2 or TRBV6-3 to TRBJ2-7, with 7 nucleotides matching TRBD1. V shed 3 bases and J 2 bases; nucleotides not matched to a gene: 4. The CDR3 is 14 residues long. Germline V gene sequence: CDR1 MNHEY, CDR2 SVGEGT. CDR3 coding DNA: TGTGCCAGCAGTTATTTGACAGGGCCCTACGAGCAGTACTTC. This sequence encodes CASSYLTGPYEQYF.

At least ten counts were recorded for this clonotype. This chain links TRBV7-9 with TRBJ2-7, with D possibly matching TRBD1 (8 bases). With 5 bases removed from V and 4 bases from J, the gap between germline ends came to 21 bases. The CDR3 runs 16 residues. Germline V gene sequence: CDR1 SEHNR, CDR2 FQNEAQ (reference sequence). CDR3 bases: TGTGCCAGCAGCCCACCATCGGCACAGGGGGGGTACGAGCAGTACTTC. Translated: CASSPPSAQGGYEQYF.

This clonotype was counted at least ten times. The chain's CDR3 is CASSLTPPYEQYF. The DNA for the CDR3 is TGTGCCAGCAGCTTAACCCCCCCATACGAGCAGTACTTC. The chain carries TRBV7-2 and TRBJ2-7; no clear D gene. CDR1 is SGHTA, CDR2 FQGNSA, per germline. The CDR3 totals 13 residues. V was cut by 2 bases and J by 4 bases, with 9 bases left in between.

The DNA for the CDR3 is TGTGCCAGCCGACCTTTCACAGATACGCAGTATTTT. This encodes CASRPFTDTQYF. The chain carries TRBV11-2 and TRBJ2-3; no reliable D call. Trimming took off 8 bases at V and 2 bases at J, with 8 bases between the two ends. Germline V gene data show CDR1 as SGHAT and CDR2 as FQNNGV. The CDR3 consists of 12 residues.

This clonotype was seen many times. The chain combines TRBV20-1 with TRBJ2-3; 9 nucleotides align to TRBD2. Germline-derived CDR1 and CDR2 are DFQATT and SNEGSKA (reference sequence). V lost 6 bases and J lost 1; bases outside the gene matches: 14. The CDR3 runs 17 residues. The CDR3 DNA sequence: TGCAGTGCCCAGCCACTCCGCGGGAGGGCTGGCACAGATACGCAGTATTTT. It translates to CSAQPLRGRAGTDTQYF.

The chain has TRBV15 and TRBJ2-3, with D perhaps TRBD2 (6 bases). The CDR3 length is 16 residues. The germline CDR1 and CDR2 sequences are LNHNV and YYDKDF (reference sequence). V lost 3 bases and J 1 base, leaving 14 bases between the germline ends. CDR3 region: CATSRARGSGTDTQYF. CDR3 bases: TGTGCCACCAGCAGGGCGCGGGGTTCGGGCACAGATACGCAGTATTTT.

The V and J genes are TRBV7-6 and TRBJ2-3; the match to TRBD1 covers 8 bases. CDR1 and CDR2 (germline): SGHVS, FNYEAQ. This CDR3 comprises 16 residues. V trimming: 1 base; J trimming: 4 bases; junction bases outside the gene matches: 7. CDR3 in DNA: TGTGCCAGCAGCTTAGTTGGACAGGGCGGTGCAGATACGCAGTATTTT. It codes for CASSLVGQGGADTQYF.

This clonotype was found a few times. This sequence joins TRBV9 and TRBJ2-5; D gene ambiguous. The CDR3 has 13 amino acids. V lost 3 bases and J lost 5, with 11 bases in between. Germline V lookup: CDR1 SGDLS, CDR2 YYNGEE. CDR3 nucleotides: TGTGCCAGCAGCGCCTACACTGGGGAGACCCAGTACTTC. Amino acid sequence: CASSAYTGETQYF.

This clonotype was observed many times. This chain joins TRBV5-1 and TRBJ1-3; D perhaps matches TRBD1 (5 bases). The ends were cut back, 3 bases at V and 0 bases at J, with 7 bases in the middle. The CDR3 loop spans 14 amino acids. Germline assignment: CDR1 SGHRS and CDR2 YFSETQ. The CDR3 loop reads CASSSGNSGNTIYF. The CDR3 region has the DNA TGCGCCAGCAGCTCAGGGAACTCTGGAAACACCATATATTTT.

This clonotype was observed many times. The J gene is TRBJ2-2, the V gene TRBV10-3; no firm D call. CDR1 is ENHRY, CDR2 SYGVKD, per germline. With 5 bases removed from V and 4 bases from J, the gap between germline ends came to 14 bases. CDR3 length: 15 residues. CDR3 sequence (DNA): TGTGCCATCAGTCCTGAAACGTTGGGCACCGGGGAGCTGTTTTTT. Translation gives CAISPETLGTGELFF.

This clonotype was detected ten times or more. This chain joins TRBV5-1 and TRBJ2-3; D unresolved. V shed 0 bases and J shed 0 bases, with 5 bases lying between them. Germline V lookup: CDR1 SGHRS, CDR2 YFSETQ. This CDR3 spans 14 amino acids. This CDR3 is CASSLVSSTDTQYF. The CDR3 DNA sequence: TGCGCCAGCAGCTTGGTTAGTAGCACAGATACGCAGTATTTT. The variable domain in full, completed from reference TRBV5-1 and TRBJ2-3, reads KAGVTQTPRYLIKTRGQQVTLSCSPISGHRSVSWYQQTPGQGLQFLFEYFSETQRNKGNFPGRFSGRQFSNSRSEMNVSTLELGDSALYLCASSLVSSTDTQYFGPGTRLTVL.

The sample holds many counts of this clonotype. The J gene is TRBJ2-6, the V gene TRBV6-5, with D maybe TRBD1 (6 bases). V lost 3 bases and J lost 1, with 16 bases in between. Germline CDR1 is MNHEY and CDR2 is SVGAGI. The CDR3 contains 18 residues. CDR3 amino acids: CASSYRTVPVSGANVLTF. In nucleotides, the CDR3 is TGTGCCAGCAGTTATAGGACAGTACCTGTTTCTGGGGCCAACGTCCTGACTTTC.

The CDR3 bases are TGTGCCAGCAGCTTCGCCGCTGCGGAAAATGCGCCCCAGCATTTT. It codes for CASSFAAAENAPQHF. The chain uses TRBV7-6 and TRBJ1-5; no definite D call. CDR3 length: 15 amino acids. Germline CDR1 is SGHVS and CDR2 is FNYEAQ. V lost 3 bases to trimming and J lost 9 bases, with 18 bases between them.

This clonotype was detected ten times or more. The chain combines TRBV6-1 with TRBJ2-1; D is possibly TRBD1 (6 bases). This CDR3 is 13 amino acids long. V was cut by 7 bases and J by 6 bases, with 13 bases left in between. Germline CDR1 and CDR2: MNHNS and SASEGT. The CDR3 loop reads CASTDEGVNEQFF. In DNA, the CDR3 is TGTGCCAGCACCGACGAGGGGGTCAATGAGCAGTTCTTC.

This clonotype was detected many times. This rearrangement joins TRBV20-1 to TRBJ1-5; tentative D call: TRBD1 (6 bases). From germline, CDR1 is DFQATT and CDR2 SNEGSKA (reference sequence). This CDR3 has 16 amino acids. Trimming left V 0 bases short and J 0 bases short, with 12 bases between. The CDR3 sequence is CSARDLGGHSNQPQHF. Written as DNA, the CDR3 is TGCAGTGCTAGAGATCTCGGGGGCCATAGCAATCAGCCCCAGCATTTT.

This clonotype was picked up a small number of times. In DNA form, the CDR3 reads TGCGCCAGCAGCCCGGGCCGGGTCTCCCTAGATGGCTACACCTTC. Translation gives CASSPGRVSLDGYTF. V gene TRBV5-1 combines with J gene TRBJ1-2, with D unresolved. The CDR3 length is 15 residues. V gave up 4 bases and J gave up 6 bases, with 19 bases separating them. Germline V gene sequence: CDR1 SGHRS, CDR2 YFSETQ.

This clonotype was observed at least ten times. V gene TRBV11-2 combines with J gene TRBJ2-6; D unclear. The CDR3 length is 15 residues. The germline CDR1 and CDR2 sequences are SGHAT and FQNNGV. V shed 7 bases and J shed 0 bases, with 10 bases lying between them. In DNA form, the CDR3 reads TGTGCCAGCACCGAACAGATCTCTGGGGCCAACGTCCTGACTTTC. Protein sequence: CASTEQISGANVLTF.

With respect to this clonotype: This may arise from a read error, as a much more abundant clone is one base away. Without the conserved terminal phenylalanine or tryptophan, this CDR3 likely stems from a read error. The V and J genes are TRBV28 and TRBJ2-7; 9 bases agree with TRBD1. In germline, CDR1 is MDHEN, CDR2 SYDVKM. V dropped 3 bases and J dropped 5; count of bases not matched to a gene: 5. The CDR3 length is 14 residues. The CDR3 DNA reads TGTGCCAGCAGTTTCGTAGACAGGGGGAACGAGCAGTACTCC. As protein: CASSFVDRGNEQYS.

This rearrangement joins TRBV27 to TRBJ2-1, with 7 bases identical to TRBD1. CDR3 length: 12 residues. With 4 bases clipped from V and 15 bases from J, the junction kept 9 bases outside the gene matches. CDR1 is MNHEY and CDR2 is SMNVEV in the germline V gene (reference sequence). CDR3 loop: CASSSTGQVLFF. The CDR3 DNA reads as TGTGCCAGCAGTTCCACTGGACAGGTTCTGTTCTTC.

In its sample, this clonotype was seen many times. J is TRBJ2-3 and V is TRBV28, with TRBD2 identical over 9 bases. This CDR3 spans 18 amino acids. Per germline, CDR1 MDHEN and CDR2 SYDVKM. Trimming cost V 4 bases and J 2 bases; bases outside gene matches: 13. The CDR3 loop reads CASSSWGREGSPTDTQYF. CDR3 sequence (DNA): TGTGCCAGCAGTTCTTGGGGGCGGGAGGGCTCCCCCACAGATACGCAGTATTTT.

This chain connects TRBV13 to TRBJ2-2, with 9 bases identical to TRBD2. The CDR3 contains 15 residues. Germline CDR1 and CDR2: PRHDT and FYEKMQ (reference sequence). V dropped 3 bases and J dropped 4; count of bases not matched to a gene: 3. The CDR3 is CASSFGTSSTGELFF. CDR3 DNA: TGTGCCAGCAGCTTCGGGACTAGCAGCACCGGGGAGCTGTTTTTT.

This clonotype was counted many times. The gene calls are TRBV3-1 and TRBJ2-1, with 7 bases lining up with TRBD2. Germline V gene lookup returns CDR1 LGHDT and CDR2 YNNKEL (reference sequence). The V gene end was trimmed by 0 bases and the J gene end by 4 bases; junction bases not matched to a gene: 9. The CDR3 totals 17 residues. The CDR3 bases are TGTGCCAGCAGCCAAGATCAAGGGCTAGCGGCTTACAATGAGCAGTTCTTC. Its translation: CASSQDQGLAAYNEQFF.

DNA of the CDR3: TGCAGTGCTAGTACAGGGTGCCCCACTGAAGCTTTCTTT. Amino acids: CSASTGCPTEAFF. The chain carries TRBV20-1 and TRBJ1-1, with D possibly TRBD1 on 6 matching bases. This CDR3 contains 13 residues. Germline-derived CDR1 and CDR2 are DFQATT and SNEGSKA (reference sequence). V lost 3 bases and J lost 4, with 12 bases in between.

The sample holds many counts of this clonotype. V usage is TRBV10-3 and J usage is TRBJ2-3, with TRBD1 matching 10 bases. The CDR3 spans 14 residues. Losses at the gene ends were 10 bases for V and 4 bases for J; bases not matched to a gene: 8. Germline loops: CDR1 ENHRY, CDR2 SYGVKD. The CDR3 region is CASLGQGVADTQYF. CDR3 DNA sequence: TGTGCCAGTCTAGGACAGGGGGTCGCAGATACGCAGTATTTT.

This clonotype was counted a few times. The V gene is TRBV27, the J gene TRBJ2-7; tentative D call: TRBD1 (6 bases). V was shortened by 7 bases and J by 2 bases, with 12 bases between the two germline ends. CDR1 and CDR2 (germline): MNHEY, SMNVEV (reference sequence). The CDR3 is made up of 13 amino acids. CDR3 amino acids: CASNRDITYEQYF. CDR3 DNA: TGTGCCAGCAACCGGGACATAACCTACGAGCAGTACTTC.

This clonotype was seen ten or more times. This chain connects TRBV12-3 or TRBV12-4 to TRBJ2-5; 11 bases line up with TRBD2. The length of the CDR3 is 17 residues. Trimming removed 5 bases from V and 2 bases from J; junction bases left unmatched: 10. CDR3 sequence (DNA): TGTGCCAGCAGTCTCGGACTAGCGGGCACAAAGCAAGAGACCCAGTACTTC. It encodes CASSLGLAGTKQETQYF.

This clonotype was detected ten times or more. The chain recombines TRBV20-1 with TRBJ1-5, with TRBD1 as a possible D gene (5 bases). Germline V lookup: CDR1 DFQATT, CDR2 SNEGSKA (reference sequence). The CDR3 has 13 amino acids. V was cut by 6 bases and J by 11 bases, with 20 bases left in between. CDR3 DNA sequence: TGCAGTGCCCAAGGGGACGTCCAAGCGGCCCAGCATTTT. Protein product: CSAQGDVQAAQHF.

This clonotype was picked up many times. V gene TRBV5-1 combines with J gene TRBJ2-7, with D possibly TRBD2 on 6 matching bases. Trimming took off 4 bases at V and 3 bases at J, with 17 bases between the two ends. Germline assignment: CDR1 SGHRS and CDR2 YFSETQ. There are 15 residues in the CDR3. Written as DNA, the CDR3 is TGCGCCAGCAGCCCCGGCCATCGGGAGAGCTACGAGCAGTACTTC. This encodes CASSPGHRESYEQYF.

This clonotype was recorded many times. The chain employs TRBV28 and TRBJ2-1; 12 bases are shared with TRBD2. Germline V gene sequence: CDR1 MDHEN, CDR2 SYDVKM. CDR3 size: 16 residues. V shed 3 bases and J 8 bases; nucleotides not matched to a gene: 8. CDR3 sequence (DNA): TGTGCCAGCAGTTTGGGCCTAGCGGGAGGGACCTATGAGCAGTTCTTC. Translating gives CASSLGLAGGTYEQFF.